This entry describes one TCR beta chain. The target antigen is unknown. This sample is drawn from a study of STAT5B mutations in CD4+ large granular lymphocyte leukemia. The wider study: Among healthy donors, a particular HLA allele went with more CDR3 'QG' motifs. Notes on the study in general: No patients shared main leukemic clonotypes, though roughly 27% appeared at low frequency elsewhere.

The V and J ends lost 3 bases and 5 bases, in that order; junction bases with no gene match: 1. Germline CDR1 and CDR2: SGHTA and FQGNSA. The CDR3 consists of 13 residues. In the study's own analysis: Lowest detectable productive clonotype frequency was 2.59 x 10-5. Clones were sequenced by immunoSEQ multiplex PCR, and TCRdb holds only the in-frame ones, with some missing. The DNA gave D and trimming, while V, J and clone size come from that table. The sample has around 30,000 clones, around four fifths seen once. The sequence was collected from a human donor in good health. Sequenced input: CD4+ T cells from blood buffy coats. The chain joins TRBV7-2 to TRBJ2-1; 7 bases match TRBD1. Here the CDR3 reads CASSFGTDNEQFF. DNA of the CDR3: TGTGCCAGCAGCTTCGGGACAGACAATGAGCAGTTCTTC.